The rows below give T cell receptor beta chains drawn from one sample of a study of cytomegalovirus exposure and HLA in healthy donors. Libraries were prepared by immunoSEQ multiplex PCR; TCRdb keeps only in-frame clonotypes and omits some of them. The sample records more than 110,000 clones, 55% to 80% being singletons. The specimen was PBMCs. These receptors were obtained from a woman aged 40 to 49 in good health and CMV-seronegative. Each CDR3 is given with its conserved first and last residue. The D gene is left open where the match is weak. Clone sizes are given selectively: once, few, many, or a class where the clone is expanded.

V gene	J gene	clone size	D gene	CDR3 protein	CDR3 DNA
TRBV19	TRBJ1-2	NA	NA	CASSISWPADPTGYTF	TGTGCCAGTAGTATATCATGGCCCGCAGATCCAACTGGCTACACCTTC
TRBV4-1	TRBJ1-2	NA	TRBD1	CASSQDRTGGGYGYTF	TGCGCCAGCAGCCAAGATCGGACAGGAGGTGGCTATGGCTACACCTTC
TRBV4-1	TRBJ1-5	NA	TRBD1	CASSQDKARGLNQPQHF	TGCGCCAGCAGCCAAGATAAGGCCAGGGGGCTTAATCAGCCCCAGCATTTT
TRBV4-1	TRBJ2-5	few	NA	CASSQARDTQETQYF	TGCGCCAGCAGCCAAGCCCGGGACACCCAAGAGACCCAGTACTTC
TRBV9	TRBJ1-3	NA	NA	CASSPGGTSGNTIYF	TGTGCCAGCAGCCCGGGGGGGACCTCTGGAAACACCATATATTTT
TRBV28	TRBJ2-5	NA	NA	CASSFSGLGTGESEETQYF	TGTGCCAGCAGTTTTTCGGGACTCGGGACGGGGGAGTCCGAAGAGACCCAGTACTTC
TRBV6-1	TRBJ2-7	few	NA	CASSEGGGRVYEQYF	TGTGCCAGCAGTGAAGGAGGTGGGCGGGTATACGAGCAGTACTTC
TRBV27	TRBJ2-3	NA	NA	CASSWRDRGNTDTQYF	TGTGCCAGCAGTTGGAGGGACCGGGGGAACACAGATACGCAGTATTTT
TRBV11-3	TRBJ2-7	NA	NA	CASVQGFGFFSYEQYF	TGTGCCAGTGTACAGGGATTCGGGTTTTTTTCCTACGAGCAGTACTTC
TRBV5-1	TRBJ2-2	NA	TRBD1	CASSTGANTGELFF	TGCGCCAGCAGCACAGGGGCTAACACCGGGGAGCTGTTTTTT
TRBV27	TRBJ1-3	once	TRBD1	CASSTGTGVGNTIYF	TGTGCCAGCAGTACCGGGACAGGGGTCGGAAACACCATATATTTT
TRBV7-9	TRBJ2-3	NA	NA	CASSLKYGLPSTDTQYF	TGTGCCAGCAGCTTGAAATACGGTTTACCTAGCACAGATACGCAGTATTTT
TRBV19	TRBJ1-5	NA	TRBD1	CASIGTGNQPQHF	TGTGCCAGTATTGGGACAGGGAATCAGCCCCAGCATTTT
TRBV9	TRBJ1-5	NA	TRBD1	CASSPSGGLHQPQHF	TGTGCCAGCAGCCCCTCAGGGGGCCTCCATCAGCCCCAGCATTTT
TRBV7-6	TRBJ2-3	NA	TRBD2	CASSPWTSGGEYTQYF	TGTGCCAGCAGTCCCTGGACTAGCGGGGGCGAGTATACGCAGTATTTT
TRBV7-2	TRBJ1-1	NA	NA	CASSLATGSGEAFF	TGTGCCAGCAGCTTAGCAACGGGGTCGGGTGAAGCTTTCTTT
TRBV4-3	TRBJ1-1	few	NA	CASSQGGRNTEAFF	TGCGCCAGCAGCCAAGGCGGCAGGAACACTGAAGCTTTCTTT
TRBV27	TRBJ2-3	NA	TRBD2	CASSFRLAGGFTDTQYF	TGTGCCAGCAGTTTCAGACTAGCGGGGGGATTCACAGATACGCAGTATTTT
TRBV7-9	TRBJ2-1	NA	NA	CASSRKPGGPSSYNEQFF	TGTGCCAGCAGCCGAAAACCCGGGGGTCCTAGCTCCTACAATGAGCAGTTCTTC
TRBV29-1	TRBJ1-1	NA	NA	CSVEGSSSEAFF	TGCAGCGTTGAAGGGTCGAGTTCTGAAGCTTTCTTT
TRBV18	TRBJ2-2	NA	NA	CASSPRGTNTGELFF	TGTGCCAGCTCACCACGGGGCACGAACACCGGGGAGCTGTTTTTT
TRBV14	TRBJ2-3	NA	NA	CASSQDNGDTQYF	TGTGCCAGCAGCCAAGATAACGGAGATACGCAGTATTTT
TRBV7-9	TRBJ1-4	once	NA	CASSLAGPTSGEKLFF	TGTGCCAGCAGCTTAGCTGGGCCTACAAGCGGTGAAAAACTGTTTTTT
TRBV27	TRBJ2-1	NA	NA	CASIGPYPGNEQFF	TGTGCCAGCATCGGACCCTACCCGGGGAATGAGCAGTTCTTC
TRBV9	TRBJ1-1	NA	NA	CASSLRESTEAFF	TGTGCCAGCTCACTTAGGGAGAGCACTGAAGCTTTCTTT
TRBV5-1	TRBJ1-6	NA	TRBD1	CASSLGGTGRSPLHF	TGCGCCAGCAGCTTAGGCGGGACAGGGAGGTCACCCCTCCACTTT
TRBV5-1	TRBJ2-3	NA	TRBD2	CASAREGTGTDTQYF	TGCGCCAGCGCGAGGGAGGGTACGGGCACAGATACGCAGTATTTT
TRBV9	TRBJ2-1	NA	TRBD2	CASSVALAAYNEQFF	TGTGCCAGCAGCGTAGCTCTAGCGGCCTACAATGAGCAGTTCTTC
TRBV7-9	TRBJ2-7	NA	NA	CASSLASGTQSYEQYF	TGTGCCAGCAGCTTAGCATCTGGGACACAATCCTACGAGCAGTACTTC
TRBV10-3	TRBJ1-6	NA	TRBD1	CAISPDRGDNSPLHF	TGTGCCATCAGTCCCGACAGGGGAGACAATTCACCCCTCCACTTT
TRBV27	TRBJ2-1	NA	NA	CASSLAGGSTVSYNEQFF	TGTGCCAGCAGTTTAGCAGGGGGGTCGACGGTGTCCTACAATGAGCAGTTCTTC